This T cell receptor (beta chain) is drawn from a study of cytomegalovirus exposure and HLA in healthy donors. The wider study: Roughly 85 million unique TCRs from HLA-typed donors were held in an early release of data.

Study-wide findings and caveats: Associated with cytomegalovirus, according to the listing, were approximately 160 TCR beta chains.

The PCR was carried out with 60 Vbeta primers and 13 Jbeta primers. The repertoire was sequenced with immunoSEQ multiplex PCR; TCRdb's copy has only in-frame clones and lacks some. The sample has 170,000 or so clones, about four fifths seen once. Points on this clone: Its antigen is undetermined.

The junction had 5 bases not matched to a gene; V was cut back by 4 bases and J by 2 bases. Germline CDR1 is SGDLS and CDR2 is YYNGEE. The CDR3 contains 15 residues. The chain recombines TRBV9 with TRBJ2-3; 9 positions match TRBD2. This clonotype was obtained from a young man in good health and CMV-seronegative. Input material: PBMCs. CDR3 DNA: TGTGCCAGCAGCAGAACTAGCGGGCCCACAGATACGCAGTATTTT. Translation gives CASSRTSGPTDTQYF.